The 17 T cell receptor beta chains below were found in one sample sequenced in a study of response to subunit inactivated influenza vaccine. TCRdb reprocessed the RT-PCR reads via MiXCR and lists one record per CDR3 protein. The sample carries over 300,000 distinct CDR3 sequences, less than 25% recorded once. Sample: PBMCs from blood, taken less than 22 months after vaccination. The receptors originated from a man in his fifties or sixties who received an inactivated influenza vaccine.

This clonotype was detected a few times. The chain employs TRBV7-8 and TRBJ2-7; D uncertain. Per the germline V gene, CDR1 is SGHVS and CDR2 is FQNEAQ. The CDR3 loop spans 12 amino acids. V dropped 5 bases and J dropped 7 bases, with 12 bases sitting between them. This CDR3 reads CASSRWVGEQYF. The CDR3 region has the DNA TGTGCCAGCAGCCGCTGGGTTGGGGAGCAGTACTTC.

The rearrangement links TRBV20-1 to TRBJ1-5, with 9 bases aligning to TRBD1. The CDR3 loop spans 20 amino acids. CDR1 is DFQATT, CDR2 SNEGSKA, per germline (reference sequence). J was trimmed by 1 base and V by 0 bases; bases with no gene match: 16. CDR3 bases: TGCAGTGCTAGAGACCCAAACCGGGACAGGGATTACCCCAGCAATCAGCCCCAGCATTTT. Its translation is CSARDPNRDRDYPSNQPQHF.

The V call is TRBV6-2 or TRBV6-3, the J call TRBJ1-2, with D maybe TRBD1 (5 bases). The V and J ends lost 6 bases and 8 bases respectively, with 19 bases between them. The CDR3 runs 14 residues. From germline, CDR1 is MNHEY and CDR2 SVGEGT. DNA of the CDR3: TGTGCCAGCAGCCCTTGGACGGGACTTATGGGCTACACCTTC. As protein: CASSPWTGLMGYTF.

In this sample, this clonotype turned up many times. The chain links TRBV4-3 to TRBJ1-1, with D possibly being TRBD1 (6 bases). This CDR3 spans 15 amino acids. With 0 bases removed from V and 4 bases from J, the gap between germline ends came to 12 bases. Germline CDR1 LGHNA, CDR2 YSLEER. CDR3 sequence (DNA): TGCGCCAGCAGCCAAGATACGGGGGCGAGCACTGAAGCTTTCTTT. Its translation: CASSQDTGASTEAFF.

The chain has TRBV5-4 and TRBJ2-3; a weak D match, TRBD2 (6 bases). Trimming shortened V by 4 bases and J by 5 bases, and 14 bases separated the two germline ends. The CDR3 is made up of 14 amino acids. Germline CDR1 is SGHNT and CDR2 is YYREEE (reference sequence). In nucleotides, the CDR3 is TGTGCCAGCAGCCCGGCTAGCGCCAAAGATACGCAGTATTTT. Its translation is CASSPASAKDTQYF.

The chain recombines TRBV6-1 with TRBJ2-1, with 11 bases lining up with TRBD1. V lost 4 bases to trimming and J lost 8 bases; unmatched junction nucleotides: 10. In germline, CDR1 is MNHNS, CDR2 SASEGT. The CDR3 consists of 16 residues. This CDR3 reads CASSGGTGGGLDEQFF. In DNA, the CDR3 is TGTGCCAGCAGTGGGGGGACAGGGGGAGGTCTTGATGAGCAGTTCTTC.

This clonotype showed up many times. J is TRBJ2-2 and V is TRBV5-1; D unresolved. Trimming stripped 5 bases from V and 3 bases from J, with 8 bases between. From germline, CDR1 is SGHRS and CDR2 YFSETQ. The CDR3 extends over 13 amino acids. Written as DNA, the CDR3 is TGCGCCAGCAGTCTGGCCCACACCGGGGAGCTGTTTTTT. Protein sequence: CASSLAHTGELFF.

The sample holds many counts of this clonotype. The chain uses TRBV29-1 and TRBJ1-2, with D tentatively TRBD1 (6 bases). Between the trimmed V and J ends, which lost 6 bases and 4 bases, there was a span of 15 bases. CDR3 length: 13 amino acids. Germline V gene data show CDR1 as SQVTM and CDR2 as ANQGSEA. As DNA, the CDR3 is TGCAGCGTCGGTAATCAGGGGAGCTATGGCTACACCTTC. This sequence encodes CSVGNQGSYGYTF.

This clonotype was counted many times. V gene TRBV7-6 combines with J gene TRBJ1-1, with D perhaps TRBD1 (5 bases). This CDR3 is built from 15 residues. The germline CDR1 and CDR2 sequences are SGHVS and FNYEAQ. Trimming removed 4 bases at V and 1 base at J, with 13 bases between. The DNA for the CDR3 is TGTGCCAGCAGCTCCAGCAGCGGGGGGAACACTGAAGCTTTCTTT. Amino acid sequence: CASSSSSGGNTEAFF.

This clonotype was picked up many times. V gene TRBV20-1 combines with J gene TRBJ1-5; the match to TRBD1 covers 8 bases. V trimming: 4 bases; J trimming: 0 bases; junction bases outside the gene matches: 11. Germline V lookup: CDR1 DFQATT, CDR2 SNEGSKA (reference sequence). This CDR3 has 17 amino acids. Here the CDR3 reads CSATKGQAHRSNQPQHF. The CDR3 DNA is TGCAGTGCTACCAAGGGACAGGCCCATCGTAGCAATCAGCCCCAGCATTTT.

This clonotype came up a few times. The CDR3 sequence is CSAHRGLTEQYF. Written as DNA, the CDR3 is TGCAGTGCCCACAGGGGTTTGACGGAGCAGTACTTC. The chain employs TRBV20-1 and TRBJ2-7, with 7 positions matching TRBD1. The CDR3 runs to 12 residues. The germline CDR1 and CDR2 sequences are DFQATT and SNEGSKA (reference sequence). Unmatched junction bases numbered 9, after V lost 6 bases and J lost 7 bases.

In its sample, this clonotype was seen a few times. The V call is TRBV2, the J call TRBJ2-7, with 7 positions matching TRBD1. V was clipped by 7 bases and J by 9 bases; unmatched bases: 12. The CDR3 contains 13 residues. The germline gives CDR1 SNHLY, CDR2 FYNNEI. The CDR3 sequence: CASNTGTAKVQYF. As DNA, the CDR3 is TGTGCCAGCAATACCGGGACAGCCAAAGTGCAGTACTTC.

This rearrangement joins TRBV28 to TRBJ2-3; unclear D gene. There are 12 residues in the CDR3. V was clipped by 6 bases and J by 0 bases, with 4 bases between them. Germline CDR1 MDHEN, CDR2 SYDVKM. CDR3 region: CASRKSTDTQYF. The DNA for the CDR3 is TGTGCCAGCAGAAAAAGCACAGATACGCAGTATTTT.

This clonotype was found a few times. The J gene is TRBJ2-5, the V gene TRBV5-1, with unresolved D. This CDR3 is 14 amino acids long. Germline loops: CDR1 SGHRS, CDR2 YFSETQ. Trimming left V 1 base short and J 1 base short, with 8 bases between. The CDR3 spells CASSLLAGQETQYF. Here the CDR3 DNA reads TGCGCCAGCAGCTTGTTAGCAGGCCAAGAGACCCAGTACTTC.

V and J are TRBV20-1 and TRBJ2-1; the D is unclear. The V gene's germline CDR1 is DFQATT and CDR2 SNEGSKA (reference sequence). The ends were cut back, 5 bases at V and 5 bases at J, with 4 bases in the middle. CDR3 length: 10 amino acids. The CDR3 DNA is TGCAGTGCTTTAAACAATGAGCAGTTCTTC. Its protein product is CSALNNEQFF.

This clonotype appeared a few times. The chain carries TRBV4-1 and TRBJ2-2; D possibly corresponds to TRBD2 (5 bases). Trimming took 0 bases from V and 4 from J, leaving 18 bases between them. The CDR3 is 18 residues long. The germline CDR1 and CDR2 sequences are MGHRA and YSYEKL. The CDR3 DNA is TGCGCCAGCAGCCAAGAAGTCGGACTCGGAACGAGCACCGGGGAGCTGTTTTTT. It codes for CASSQEVGLGTSTGELFF.

This clonotype was counted only a few times. The chain links TRBV20-1 to TRBJ1-5; 9 positions agree with TRBD1. The CDR3 runs to 15 residues. Trimming at V came to 7 bases and at J to 2 bases, leaving 9 bases not matched to a gene. The germline V gene has CDR1 DFQATT and CDR2 SNEGSKA (reference sequence). This chain's CDR3 is CSVDRGRVGNQPQHF. The DNA for the CDR3 is TGCAGTGTGGACAGGGGAAGAGTCGGCAATCAGCCCCAGCATTTT.